This T cell receptor (beta chain) is from a study of PD-1 blockade in mismatch repair-deficient tumors. The protocol was immunoSEQ multiplex PCR, while the TCRdb copy is restricted to in-frame clones and leaves out a portion. This sample carries 45,000 to 55,000 clones, approximately 84% of them seen once, and the ten largest clones take over 7.5%. Concerning this clone: Its target is unknown.

The CDR3 sequence is 16 residues long. The germline V and J ends were trimmed by 2 bases and 7 bases, with 17 bases remaining between them. Germline V gene data show CDR1 as MNHEY and CDR2 as SMNVEV (reference sequence). Study-wide results and limits: After pembrolizumab, tumor-resident clones rose rapidly, then generally contracted before radiologic responses.

The chain combines TRBV27 with TRBJ1-4; tentative D call: TRBD1 (5 bases). This material consisted of peripheral blood, taken about 4.5 months after starting pembrolizumab. The receptor comes from an adult with mismatch repair-deficient cancer. The CDR3 DNA sequence: TGTGCCAGCAGTTTACTCCTGCAGGGTAGTTTTGAAAAACTGTTTTTT. Translated, it gives CASSLLLQGSFEKLFF.